The source of this TCR beta chain is a study of shared clonotypes between healthy human individuals (dated by TCRdb to the early 2020s). About the full investigation: A few men and a couple of women, aged 18 to 49 years, made up the cohort. The study deeply sequenced blood TCR repertoires of about 5 healthy adults to estimate repertoire size and the extent of clonotype sharing between individuals. To increase sequencing depth and limit assay-specific biases, TCR repertoire library preparation and sequencing were carried out by different laboratories using diverse techniques. For each donor, three plates each were used for CD4 naive and CD4 memory, two plates were used for CD8 naive, and one plate was used for CD8 memory. Between about 0.8 and 9 billion PBMCs per donor were obtained by leukapheresis. The research as a whole found: Naive subsets generally had larger estimated clonotype richness than memory subsets. Even with the large sequencing depth, rarefaction of the sorted-subset datasets indicated that sequencing was incomplete. When a few donors were compared, the shared fraction of clonotypes was roughly 4.8% for naive CD4, less than 4% for naive CD8, about 2.4% for memory CD4, and around 0.4% for memory CD8. Based on pairwise subsampling, the degree of clonotype sharing among donors was expected to be affected by sequencing depth. The small number of donors limited the genetic and exposure-history diversity represented. Sampling was restricted to blood, and TCR repertoires in tissue are likely to differ from TCR repertoires in blood. Compared with non-shared clonotypes, clonotypes shared by all four sorted-subset donors had higher generation probabilities.

Via the germline V gene, CDR1 is MDHEN and CDR2 SYDVKM. From cysteine to phenylalanine, the CDR3 is 15 amino acids long. Here the CDR3 DNA is all that survives: 45 bases in frame from base 1. The germline ends are 15 bases apart after V is trimmed by 2 bases and J by 4 bases. Using the deep immunoSEQ assay, TCR CDR3 regions were amplified from genomic DNA by multiplex PCR. Genomic DNA extracted from each cell subset was distributed evenly over all wells of several immunoSEQ 96-well plates, and each plate served as one replicate. For sorted subsets, 200 to 250 ng genomic DNA, equal to some 28,000 T cell genomes, was loaded into each replicate PCR. Purified libraries were quantified with a Qubit 3.0 fluorometer, sized on a Bioanalyzer 2100, and re-quantified with the KAPA Library Quantification kit. A separate single-read 150-cycle Illumina NextSeq 550 flow cell was used to sequence each immunoSEQ 96-well plate. As for how the authors treated the data: Because the immunoSEQ output included only junctional sequences and no quality scores, the filtering could not be the same as the filtering used for full-length reads. To assign V/J genes and CDR3, sequences were annotated against IMGT germline references using PyIR, a Python wrapper for IgBLAST v1.9. Reads were removed for weak V/J assignments (E-value above 1e-6), missing CDR3, stop codons, out-of-frame junctions, or ambiguous translated residues. V3J clonotypes were defined as sequences sharing an identical inferred V gene, J gene, and CDR3 amino acid sequence. To compute the percentage overlap between repertoires, the number of shared unique clonotypes was divided by the size of the smaller repertoire. Repertoire richness was assessed with RTK rarefaction, the Chao1 estimator, and Recon v2.1 estimates of unobserved clonotypes. Generation probabilities were computed with OLGA for all TCRbeta clonotypes obtained by the gDNA method from a handful of donors. In its TCRdb copy, this immuneACCESS table keeps in-frame sequences only and misses some clones. Where compared with another copy, unresolved V genes explain less than half of these, and the others have no known cause. V, J and clone size are taken as reported in that table, and D and trimming were inferred from the DNA itself. The sample table records a few hundred thousand clones; around 97% of these occur just once. The ten largest clones add up to roughly 0.05% of the sample.

The donors were healthy, HIV-negative adults with no recently reported acute infections or vaccinations. All donors were Caucasian adults living in Nashville, Tennessee, USA. CD4+ T cells were enriched through magnetic negative selection, after which naive cells were positively selected on CD45RA and the remaining negative fraction served as the memory subset. After blood collection by leukapheresis, PBMCs were isolated using Ficoll-Histopaque density gradient centrifugation and then cryopreserved in the vapor phase of liquid nitrogen. Purity and quantity of every magnetically sorted T cell population were checked by analytical flow cytometry. Genomic DNA was isolated from each sorted fraction and quantified by UV absorbance on a Nanodrop 2000c. Points on this clone: Its antigen is still unknown. Within one base of it there is no much larger clone, and no base qualities were kept.

Material for sequencing was naive CD4+ T cells sorted from blood. In the paper's terms, the cell subset or site label means: CD45RA+ positively selected. The receptor was isolated from a woman in her 30s in good health. The V gene is TRBV28 and the J gene is TRBJ2-7; too little of a D gene remains to name it. The CDR3 region reads CASSLAGSMAYEQYF. The nucleotide sequence is given as TGTGCCAGCAGTTTAGCTGGGTCGATGGCTTACGAGCAGTACTTC.